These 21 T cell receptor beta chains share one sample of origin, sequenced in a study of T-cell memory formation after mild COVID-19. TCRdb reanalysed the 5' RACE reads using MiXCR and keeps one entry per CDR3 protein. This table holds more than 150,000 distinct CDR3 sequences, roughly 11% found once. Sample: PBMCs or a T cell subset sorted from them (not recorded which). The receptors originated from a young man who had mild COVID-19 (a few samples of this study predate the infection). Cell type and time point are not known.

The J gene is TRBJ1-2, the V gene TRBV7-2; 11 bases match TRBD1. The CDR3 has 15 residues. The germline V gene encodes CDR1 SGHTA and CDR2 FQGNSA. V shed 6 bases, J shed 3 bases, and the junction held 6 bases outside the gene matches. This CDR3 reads CASRYPGQGDYGYTF. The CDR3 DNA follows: TGTGCCAGCAGATATCCGGGACAGGGGGACTATGGCTACACCTTC.

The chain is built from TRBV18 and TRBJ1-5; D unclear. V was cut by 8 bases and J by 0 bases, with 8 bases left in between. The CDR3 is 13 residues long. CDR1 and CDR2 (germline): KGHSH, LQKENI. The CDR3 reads CASTVNSNQPQHF. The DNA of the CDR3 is TGTGCCAGCACGGTTAATAGCAATCAGCCCCAGCATTTT.

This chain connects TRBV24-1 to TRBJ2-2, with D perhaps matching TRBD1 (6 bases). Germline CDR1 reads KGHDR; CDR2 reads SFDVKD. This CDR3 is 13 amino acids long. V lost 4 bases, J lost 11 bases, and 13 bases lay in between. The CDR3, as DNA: TGTGCCACCAGTGACCCCGACAGGCCCGAGCTGTTTTTT. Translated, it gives CATSDPDRPELFF.

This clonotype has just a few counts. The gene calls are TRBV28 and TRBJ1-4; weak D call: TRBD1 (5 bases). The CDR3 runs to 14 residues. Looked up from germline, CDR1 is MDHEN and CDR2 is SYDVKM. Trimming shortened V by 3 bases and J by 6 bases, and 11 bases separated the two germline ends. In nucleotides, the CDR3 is TGTGCCAGCAGTTTGGGAGGGGTTGATGAAAAACTGTTTTTT. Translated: CASSLGGVDEKLFF.

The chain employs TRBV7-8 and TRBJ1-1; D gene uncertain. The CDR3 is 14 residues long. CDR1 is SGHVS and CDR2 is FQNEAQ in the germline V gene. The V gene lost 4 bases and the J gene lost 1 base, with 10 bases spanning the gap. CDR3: CASSWRWGNTEAFF. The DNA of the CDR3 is TGTGCCAGCAGCTGGCGGTGGGGGAACACTGAAGCTTTCTTT.

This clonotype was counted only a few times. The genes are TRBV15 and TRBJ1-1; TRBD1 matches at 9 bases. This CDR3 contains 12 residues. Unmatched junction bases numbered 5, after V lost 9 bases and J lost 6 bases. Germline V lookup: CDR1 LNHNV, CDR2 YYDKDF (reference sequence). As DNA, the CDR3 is TGTGCCACGGGGGACAGGGTATCTGAAGCTTTCTTT. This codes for CATGDRVSEAFF.

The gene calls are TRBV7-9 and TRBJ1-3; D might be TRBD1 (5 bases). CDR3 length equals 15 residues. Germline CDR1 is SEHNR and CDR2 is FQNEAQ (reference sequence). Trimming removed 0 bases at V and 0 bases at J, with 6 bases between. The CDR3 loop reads CASSLAGPSGNTIYF. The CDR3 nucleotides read TGTGCCAGCAGCTTAGCGGGGCCCTCTGGAAACACCATATATTTT.

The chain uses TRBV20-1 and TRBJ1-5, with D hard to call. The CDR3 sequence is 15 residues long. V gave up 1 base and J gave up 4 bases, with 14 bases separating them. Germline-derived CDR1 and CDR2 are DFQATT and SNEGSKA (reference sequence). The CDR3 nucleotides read TGCAGTGCTAGAGGGTCGGCCAGGAGTAATCAGCCCCAGCATTTT. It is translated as CSARGSARSNQPQHF.

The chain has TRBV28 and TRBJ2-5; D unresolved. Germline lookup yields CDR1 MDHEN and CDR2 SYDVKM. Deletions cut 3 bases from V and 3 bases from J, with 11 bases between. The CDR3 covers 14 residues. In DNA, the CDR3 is TGTGCCAGCAGTTTGTCAGATATGAAAGAGACCCAGTACTTC. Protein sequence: CASSLSDMKETQYF.

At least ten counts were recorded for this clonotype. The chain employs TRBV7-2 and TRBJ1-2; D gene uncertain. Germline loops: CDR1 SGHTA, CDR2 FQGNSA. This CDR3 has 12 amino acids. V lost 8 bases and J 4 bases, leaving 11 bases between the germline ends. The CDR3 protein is CASDRMRYGYTF. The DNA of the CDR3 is TGTGCCAGCGACCGAATGCGCTATGGCTACACCTTC.

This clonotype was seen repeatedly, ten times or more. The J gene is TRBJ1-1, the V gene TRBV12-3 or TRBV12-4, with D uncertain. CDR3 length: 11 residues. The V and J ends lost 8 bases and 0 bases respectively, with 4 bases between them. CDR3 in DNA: TGTGCCAGCCGAATGAACACTGAAGCTTTCTTT. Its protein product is CASRMNTEAFF.

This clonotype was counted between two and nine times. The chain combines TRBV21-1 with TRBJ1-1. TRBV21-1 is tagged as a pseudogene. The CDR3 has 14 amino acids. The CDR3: CASSKVGENTEAFF. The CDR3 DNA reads TGTGCCAGCAGCAAAGTCGGGGAAAACACTGAAGCTTTCTTT.

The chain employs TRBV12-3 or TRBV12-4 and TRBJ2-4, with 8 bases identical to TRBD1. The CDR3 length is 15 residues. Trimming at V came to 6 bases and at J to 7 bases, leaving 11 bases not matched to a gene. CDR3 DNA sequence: TGTGCCAGCAGATCTAATACAGGGGGAAGGAACATTCAGTACTTC. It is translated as CASRSNTGGRNIQYF.

The CDR3 region has the DNA TGTGCCAGCAGCTTCGGACTAGAGATCTCTTGCGAGCAGTACGTC. It is translated as CASSFGLEISCEQYV. The chain couples TRBV5-4 to TRBJ2-7; 7 bases map to TRBD2. In germline, CDR1 is SGHNT, CDR2 YYREEE (reference sequence). J gave up 6 bases and V 2 bases, and 11 bases lay outside the gene matches. This CDR3 is 15 amino acids long.

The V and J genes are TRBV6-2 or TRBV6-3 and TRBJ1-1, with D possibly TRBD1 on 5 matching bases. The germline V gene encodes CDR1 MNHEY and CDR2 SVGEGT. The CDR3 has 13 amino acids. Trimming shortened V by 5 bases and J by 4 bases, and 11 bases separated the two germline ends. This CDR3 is CASSAPGSTEAFF. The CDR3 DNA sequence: TGTGCCAGCAGTGCACCAGGGAGCACTGAAGCTTTCTTT.

Here the CDR3 DNA reads TGTGCCAGCAGCGCGACGGGGAGCTCCTACGAGCAGTACGTC. Translated, it gives CASSATGSSYEQYV. This chain links TRBV27 with TRBJ2-7; D is perhaps TRBD2 (5 bases). V lost 6 bases, J lost 0 bases, and 12 bases lay in between. The germline V gene has CDR1 MNHEY and CDR2 SMNVEV (reference sequence). The CDR3 length is 14 residues.

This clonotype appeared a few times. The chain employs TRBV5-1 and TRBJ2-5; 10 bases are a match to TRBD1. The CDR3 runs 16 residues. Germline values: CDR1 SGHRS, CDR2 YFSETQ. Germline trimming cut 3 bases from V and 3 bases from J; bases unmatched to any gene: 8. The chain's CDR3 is CASSWGPGTGEETQYF. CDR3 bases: TGCGCCAGCAGCTGGGGCCCCGGGACAGGGGAAGAGACCCAGTACTTC.

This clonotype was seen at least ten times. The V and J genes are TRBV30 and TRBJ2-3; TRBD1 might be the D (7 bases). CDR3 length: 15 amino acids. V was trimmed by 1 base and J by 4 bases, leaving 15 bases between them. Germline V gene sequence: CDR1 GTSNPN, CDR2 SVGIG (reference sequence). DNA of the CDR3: TGTGCCTGGAGTGGCGCAGGGGGGTTCGCAGATACGCAGTATTTT. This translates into CAWSGAGGFADTQYF. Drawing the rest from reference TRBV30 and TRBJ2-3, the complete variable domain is SQTIHQWPATLVQPVGSPLSLECTVEGTSNPNLYWYRQAAGRGLQLLFYSVGIGQISSEVPQNLSASRPQDRQFILSSKKLLLSDSGFYLCAWSGAGGFADTQYFGPGTRLTVL.

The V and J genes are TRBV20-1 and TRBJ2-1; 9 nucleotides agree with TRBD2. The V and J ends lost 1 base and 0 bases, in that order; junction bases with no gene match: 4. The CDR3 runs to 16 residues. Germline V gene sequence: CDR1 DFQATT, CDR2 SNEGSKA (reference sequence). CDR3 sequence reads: CSARGSGGNSYNEQFF. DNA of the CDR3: TGCAGTGCTAGAGGAAGCGGGGGGAACTCCTACAATGAGCAGTTCTTC.

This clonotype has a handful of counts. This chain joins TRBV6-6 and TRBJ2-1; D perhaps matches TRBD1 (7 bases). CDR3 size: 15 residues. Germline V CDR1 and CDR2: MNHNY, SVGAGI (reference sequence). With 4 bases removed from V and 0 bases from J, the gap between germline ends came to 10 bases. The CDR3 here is CASSSQGGSYNEQFF. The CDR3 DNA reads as TGTGCCAGCAGTTCTCAGGGGGGCTCCTACAATGAGCAGTTCTTC.

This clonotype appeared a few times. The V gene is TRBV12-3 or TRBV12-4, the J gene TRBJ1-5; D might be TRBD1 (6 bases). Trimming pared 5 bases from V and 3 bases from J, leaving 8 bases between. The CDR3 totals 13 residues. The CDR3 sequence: CASSRTDNQPQHF. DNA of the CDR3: TGTGCCAGCAGTAGGACAGACAATCAGCCCCAGCATTTT.